The clone carrying this TCR beta chain was seen ten or more times. The data originate from a study of early T cells in non-severe SARS-CoV-2 infection. Study in general: Sequenced bulk RNA came from whole blood that was unsorted, and chains were unpaired.

The TCR library protocol attached unique molecular identifiers to the individual cDNA molecules. TCRdb called the 5' RACE reads again in MiXCR, with one record for every CDR3 protein. The sample includes tens of thousands of distinct CDR3 sequences, more than 9% of them seen just once. Germline V gene data show CDR1 as SGDLS and CDR2 as YYNGEE. The CDR3 covers 15 residues. The V and J ends lost 0 bases and 3 bases respectively, with 12 bases between them. The sequenced material came from whole blood. The chain has TRBV9 and TRBJ1-2, with D uncertain. The TCR was taken from an adult who was a healthcare worker with PCR-confirmed SARS-CoV-2 infection or an uninfected control (not recorded which). The CDR3 DNA sequence: TGTGCCAGCAGCGTAGGTGGATTTGGGGACTATGGCTACACCTTC. It encodes CASSVGGFGDYGYTF. Full variable domain (outside the CDR3, taken from reference TRBV9 and TRBJ1-2): DSGVTQTPKHLITATGQRVTLRCSPRSGDLSVYWYQQSLDQGLQFLIQYYNGEERAKGNILERFSAQQFPDLHSELNLSSLELGDSALYFCASSVGGFGDYGYTFGSGTRLTVV.